The 27 T cell receptor beta chains below were found in one sample sequenced in a study of blood T cell repertoires in COVID-19. Measured with immunoSEQ multiplex PCR; TCRdb has only the in-frame clones, and not every one. The table has hundreds of thousands of clones, around 91% seen once; the top ten hold roughly a tenth. Material for sequencing was PBMCs or T cells enriched from blood (not recorded which). These receptors originate from a woman aged 40 to 50 who had recovered from COVID-19.

The V and J genes are TRBV28 and TRBJ1-1; possibly TRBD1 for D (5 bases). The V end was cut by 8 bases, the J end by 6 bases, with 16 bases between. Germline V gives CDR1 MDHEN, CDR2 SYDVKM. The CDR3 loop spans 13 amino acids. The CDR3 sequence is CASQQALGPEAFF. DNA for the CDR3: TGTGCCAGCCAACAGGCGCTAGGCCCTGAAGCTTTCTTT. The variable domain in full, completed from reference TRBV28 and TRBJ1-1, reads DVKVTQSSRYLVKRTGEKVFLECVQDMDHENMFWYRQDPGLGLRLIYFSYDVKMKEKGDIPEGYSVSREKKERFSLILESASTNQTSMYLCASQQALGPEAFFGQGTRLTVV.

The chain carries TRBV23-1 and TRBJ2-1; unclear D gene. TRBV23-1 is sorted into the ORF group, with uncertain function. The CDR3 runs to 16 residues. V lost 4 bases to trimming and J lost 5 bases, with 18 bases between them. In DNA, the CDR3 is TGCGCCAGCAGTCCCTTGGCGAGCGACCCTGACAATGAGCAGTTCTTC. It codes for CASSPLASDPDNEQFF.

The rearrangement uses TRBV2 and TRBJ1-5, with D possibly TRBD1 on 5 matching bases. Germline CDR1 SNHLY, CDR2 FYNNEI. Deletions cut 8 bases from V and 4 bases from J, with 18 bases between. This CDR3 has 15 residues. CDR3 DNA: TGTGCCAGCGATAACGGGGGGATAGGAAATCAGCCCCAGCATTTT. The encoded protein is CASDNGGIGNQPQHF.

This sequence joins TRBV6-5 and TRBJ1-1; D is unresolved. The CDR3 totals 13 residues. CDR1 and CDR2 from the germline V gene are MNHEY and SVGAGI. V dropped 0 bases and J dropped 4 bases, with 6 bases sitting between them. CDR3 sequence: CASSYSTITEAFF. The CDR3 DNA reads TGTGCCAGCAGTTACTCGACTATCACTGAAGCTTTCTTT.

The chain couples TRBV7-2 to TRBJ2-1, with TRBD2 matching over 8 bases. The CDR3 is 15 amino acids. V dropped 5 bases and J dropped 10; count of bases not matched to a gene: 13. Looked up from germline, CDR1 is SGHTA and CDR2 is FQGNSA. The CDR3 DNA is TGTGCCAGCAGCCGTCCGGGACTAGGGACGCGGGAGCAGTTCTTC. Its translation is CASSRPGLGTREQFF.

The chain links TRBV21-1 to TRBJ2-1; TRBD2 was called by the table and not checked on the DNA. TRBV21-1 is a known pseudogene. This CDR3 spans 16 amino acids. CDR3 protein: CASRSRTSGIWNEQFF. CDR3 nucleotide sequence: TGTGCCAGCAGGTCGAGGACTAGCGGGATCTGGAATGAGCAGTTCTTC.

V gene TRBV3-1 (or the pseudogene TRBV3-2) combines with J gene TRBJ2-3, with TRBD2 identical over 14 bases. Germline assignment: CDR1 LGHDT and CDR2 YNNKEL (reference sequence). The CDR3 is made up of 18 amino acids. J gave up 0 bases and V 4 bases, and 6 bases lay outside the gene matches. CDR3: CASSPRTSGGPSTDTQYF. The CDR3 DNA reads TGTGCCAGCAGCCCCCGGACTAGCGGGGGGCCCAGCACAGATACGCAGTATTTT.

The CDR3 nucleotides are TGCGCCAGCAGCCAACTTCGAAGGGGGTCTAATGAAAAACTGTTTTTT. Amino acids: CASSQLRRGSNEKLFF. V is TRBV4-3 and J is TRBJ1-4; a weak D match, TRBD1 (6 bases). Germline CDR1 is LGHNA and CDR2 is YSLEER. V lost 2 bases, J lost 3 bases, and 13 bases lay in between. The CDR3 totals 16 residues.

The V gene is TRBV28, the J gene TRBJ2-3; 9 bases map to TRBD2. This CDR3 region has 14 residues. The V gene end was trimmed by 7 bases and the J gene end by 1 base; junction bases not matched to a gene: 3. Germline V gives CDR1 MDHEN, CDR2 SYDVKM. CDR3 sequence (DNA): TGTGCCAGCAATAAGCGGGGGGGCACAGATACGCAGTATTTT. Translation: CASNKRGGTDTQYF.

The chain has TRBV25-1 and TRBJ1-4; the match to TRBD1 covers 7 bases. The CDR3 consists of 14 residues. CDR1 is MGHDK and CDR2 is SYGVNS in the germline V gene. V was clipped by 0 bases and J by 8 bases; unmatched bases: 3. The CDR3 coding sequence is TGTGCCAGCAGTGAATACAGGGGGACAGAAAAACTGTTTTTT. Its translation: CASSEYRGTEKLFF.

The rearrangement uses TRBV7-9 and TRBJ1-2, with unresolved D. Germline CDR1 SEHNR, CDR2 FQNEAQ (reference sequence). This CDR3 region has 17 residues. Trimming took 2 bases from V and 4 from J, leaving 20 bases between them. The CDR3 DNA is TGTGCCAGCAGCTTACTCCCCCGAGGGAGTATTAGCTATGGCTACACCTTC. Translation: CASSLLPRGSISYGYTF.

The chain has TRBV6-5 and TRBJ1-4, with TRBD1 matching over 8 bases. J gave up 7 bases and V 5 bases, and 3 bases lay outside the gene matches. Germline loops: CDR1 MNHEY, CDR2 SVGAGI. This CDR3 comprises 13 residues. CDR3 protein: CASSRTGFEKLFF. Here the CDR3 DNA reads TGTGCCAGCAGTAGGACAGGGTTTGAAAAACTGTTTTTT.

The sample holds one count of this clone. The rearrangement uses TRBV19 and TRBJ1-5; D remains unclear. The CDR3 consists of 16 residues. V lost 4 bases and J lost 9, with 22 bases in between. Germline assignment: CDR1 LNHDA and CDR2 SQIVND (reference sequence). The CDR3 DNA is TGTGCCAGTAGTACTCACCGAGAGAGGGCCCCGCGGCCCCAGCATTTT. This sequence encodes CASSTHRERAPRPQHF. Combining the CDR3 with reference TRBV19 and TRBJ1-5 gives the whole variable domain DGGITQSPKYLFRKEGQNVTLSCEQNLNHDAMYWYRQDPGQGLRLIYYSQIVNDFQKGDIAEGYSVSREKKESFPLTVTSAQKNPTAFYLCASSTHRERAPRPQHFGDGTRLSIL.

The chain employs TRBV7-6 and TRBJ2-7, with D possibly TRBD2 on 6 matching bases. V was pared by 1 base and J by 4 bases, with 14 bases between. The CDR3 extends over 15 amino acids. Germline CDR1 SGHVS, CDR2 FNYEAQ. CDR3 sequence (DNA): TGTGCCAGCAGCTTAGAGGCAGGAGGAGGGTACGAGCAGTACTTC. Residues: CASSLEAGGGYEQYF.

The chain employs TRBV29-1 and TRBJ2-5; 10 positions agree with TRBD1. CDR3 length: 13 amino acids. In germline, CDR1 is SQVTM, CDR2 ANQGSEA. The V segment lost 4 bases and the J segment 5 bases; nucleotides outside the gene matches: 4. In nucleotides, the CDR3 is TGCAGCGTTGCCCCGACAGGGGGCGAGACCCAGTACTTC. Its translation is CSVAPTGGETQYF. The full variable domain, its missing parts supplied by reference TRBV29-1 and TRBJ2-5, is SAVISQKPSRDICQRGTSLTIQCQVDSQVTMMFWYRQQPGQSLTLIATANQGSEATYESGFVIDKFPISRPNLTFSTLTVSNMSPEDSSIYLCSVAPTGGETQYFGPGTRLLVL.

V gene TRBV10-3 combines with J gene TRBJ2-7, with D possibly matching TRBD2 (6 bases). Looked up from germline, CDR1 is ENHRY and CDR2 is SYGVKD. V lost 8 bases, J lost 4 bases, and 12 bases lay in between. CDR3 length equals 12 residues. CDR3 DNA sequence: TGTGCCATCGGGGGACTCCCGTACGAGCAGTACTTC. This gives the protein CAIGGLPYEQYF.

The rearrangement joins TRBV11-2 to TRBJ1-3; TRBD1 aligns across 9 bases. Germline V lookup: CDR1 SGHAT, CDR2 FQNNGV. V lost 3 bases and J lost 1; bases outside the gene matches: 10. This CDR3 has 18 residues. The CDR3 region has the DNA TGTGCCAGCAGCTTCAGGGCGGGACAGGGCCGTTCTGGAAACACCATATATTTT. Translating it yields CASSFRAGQGRSGNTIYF.

V usage is TRBV27 and J usage is TRBJ2-1, with D perhaps TRBD2 (5 bases). Trimming shortened V by 6 bases and J by 4 bases, and 13 bases separated the two germline ends. From germline, CDR1 is MNHEY and CDR2 SMNVEV (reference sequence). The CDR3 sequence is 14 residues long. Here the CDR3 reads CASRRGFLYNEQFF. The CDR3 DNA reads TGTGCCAGCAGACGGGGTTTCCTTTACAATGAGCAGTTCTTC.

The CDR3 coding sequence is TGCGCCAGCAGCCAAGGTCCGACAGGGGGGTTCCTCTATGGCTACACCTTC. Translating it yields CASSQGPTGGFLYGYTF. This chain uses TRBV4-3 with TRBJ1-2; 9 nucleotides line up with TRBD1. Germline CDR1 is LGHNA and CDR2 is YSLEER. Trimming removed 1 base from V and 4 bases from J; junction bases left unmatched: 10. The CDR3 loop spans 17 amino acids.

V and J are TRBV9 and TRBJ2-3, with D maybe TRBD2 (5 bases). Germline assignment: CDR1 SGDLS and CDR2 YYNGEE. V dropped 0 bases and J dropped 2 bases, with 13 bases sitting between them. The CDR3 is made up of 16 amino acids. DNA for the CDR3: TGTGCCAGCAGCGTAGAGTTGTCGGGGTTCACAGATACGCAGTATTTT. Its protein is CASSVELSGFTDTQYF.

The V gene is TRBV7-2, the J gene TRBJ2-1; D may be TRBD2 (6 bases). V lost 3 bases and J 6 bases, leaving 12 bases between the germline ends. The CDR3 runs 14 residues. Germline values: CDR1 SGHTA, CDR2 FQGNSA. The CDR3 DNA is TGTGCCAGCAGCTTGTTTGCGGGGCCCAATGAGCAGTTCTTC. Its protein is CASSLFAGPNEQFF.

J is TRBJ2-7 and V is TRBV18; 9 nucleotides agree with TRBD1. V was pared by 6 bases and J by 2 bases, with 8 bases of the junction left unmatched. This CDR3 has 15 residues. Germline V gene lookup returns CDR1 KGHSH and CDR2 LQKENI. CDR3 in amino acids: CASSWTGTGTYEQYF. The CDR3 DNA reads TGTGCCAGCTCCTGGACCGGGACAGGGACCTACGAGCAGTACTTC.

The J gene is TRBJ2-3, the V gene TRBV27; TRBD2 aligns across 10 bases. Germline-derived CDR1 and CDR2 are MNHEY and SMNVEV (reference sequence). V lost 5 bases to trimming and J lost 2 bases; unmatched junction nucleotides: 4. The CDR3 is 15 residues long. The CDR3 loop reads CASSLLAGPTDTQYF. As DNA, the CDR3 is TGTGCCAGCAGTCTACTAGCGGGGCCCACAGATACGCAGTATTTT.

This chain uses TRBV7-2 with TRBJ1-5; a possible D gene is TRBD1 (5 bases). Looked up from germline, CDR1 is SGHTA and CDR2 is FQGNSA. Trimming removed 5 bases from V and 8 bases from J, with 13 bases in between. This CDR3 spans 13 amino acids. The CDR3 loop is CASSRGDMKPQHF. Written as DNA, the CDR3 is TGTGCCAGCAGCCGGGGGGATATGAAGCCCCAGCATTTT.

The chain joins TRBV7-8 to TRBJ2-1; the match to TRBD2 covers 11 bases. Unmatched junction bases numbered 13, after V lost 1 base and J lost 8 bases. Per germline, CDR1 SGHVS and CDR2 FQNEAQ. This CDR3 contains 18 residues. The DNA for the CDR3 is TGTGCCAGCAGCTTAGTTTATCTAGCGGGGGGCACCCTCGATGAGCAGTTCTTC. Translated: CASSLVYLAGGTLDEQFF.

V and J are TRBV29-1 and TRBJ2-1, with 9 bases fitting TRBD2. CDR3 size: 12 residues. Per the germline V gene, CDR1 is SQVTM and CDR2 is ANQGSEA. The CDR3 DNA reads TGCATGGGCCTAGCGGGAAGGGATGAGCAGTTCTTC. It yields the protein CMGLAGRDEQFF.

This clone appeared once. V is TRBV11-2 and J is TRBJ2-2; D is ambiguous. Germline-derived CDR1 and CDR2 are SGHAT and FQNNGV. Trimming cost V 0 bases and J 2 bases, with 4 bases left between them. The CDR3 covers 14 residues. The CDR3, as DNA: TGTGCCAGCAGCTTAGATCCAAACACCGGGGAGCTGTTTTTT. Translating it yields CASSLDPNTGELFF. The full variable domain, rest sourced from reference TRBV11-2 and TRBJ2-2, is EAGVAQSPRYKIIEKRQSVAFWCNPISGHATLYWYQQILGQGPKLLIQFQNNGVVDDSQLPKDRFSAERLKGVDSTLKIQPAKLEDSAVYLCASSLDPNTGELFFGEGSRLTVL.